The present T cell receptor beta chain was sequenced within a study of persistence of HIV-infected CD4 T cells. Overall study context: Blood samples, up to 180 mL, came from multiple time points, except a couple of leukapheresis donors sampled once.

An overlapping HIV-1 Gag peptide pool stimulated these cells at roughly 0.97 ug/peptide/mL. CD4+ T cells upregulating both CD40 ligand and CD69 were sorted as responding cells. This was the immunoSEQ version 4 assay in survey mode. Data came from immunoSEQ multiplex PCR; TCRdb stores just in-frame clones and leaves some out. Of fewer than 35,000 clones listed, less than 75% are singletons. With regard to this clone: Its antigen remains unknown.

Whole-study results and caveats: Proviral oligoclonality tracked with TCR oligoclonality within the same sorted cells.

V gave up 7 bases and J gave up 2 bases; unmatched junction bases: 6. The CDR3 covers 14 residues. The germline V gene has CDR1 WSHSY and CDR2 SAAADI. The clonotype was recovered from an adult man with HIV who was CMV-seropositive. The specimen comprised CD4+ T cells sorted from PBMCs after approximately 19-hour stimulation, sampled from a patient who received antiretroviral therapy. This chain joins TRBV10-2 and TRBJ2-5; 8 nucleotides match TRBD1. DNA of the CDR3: TGCGCCAGCACGGACAGGGCTGGACAAGAGACCCAGTACTTC. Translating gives CASTDRAGQETQYF.